This entry features one T cell receptor beta chain sequence. What it binds is unknown. This entry is derived from a study of T-cell reconstitution after alpha-beta-depleted transplantation in children. A TCRbeta library incorporating unique molecular identifiers was prepared. TCRdb independently ran MiXCR on the PCR reads; one entry per CDR3 protein. The table includes 500,000 to 750,000 distinct CDR3 sequences, roughly 27% detected once. Study findings and constraints: Alpha-beta T cells about two months after transplant reportedly derived from several hundred expanded graft clones. In some patients, recipient T cells and intrathymic progenitors surviving conditioning explained high day-60 diversity. When one year had passed after transplant, most T-cell counts and diversity came from newly produced T cells.

Germline V CDR1 and CDR2: SGHDN, FVKESK. The ends were cut back, 2 bases at V and 6 bases at J, with 17 bases in the middle. The CDR3 is 16 amino acids. Sequenced here: PBMCs, sampled before TCRalphabeta/CD19-depleted stem cell transplant. This TCR derives from a boy in the first two years of life with Wiskott-Aldrich syndrome, due to receive a stem cell transplant. This chain joins TRBV14 and TRBJ2-1, with D possibly matching TRBD2 (6 bases). The CDR3 region is CASSQLPGGRSNEQFF. The CDR3 bases are TGTGCCAGCAGCCAACTCCCCGGGGGACGAAGCAATGAGCAGTTCTTC. The variable domain in full, with the rest retrieved from reference TRBV14 and TRBJ2-1, is EAGVTQFPSHSVIEKGQTVTLRCDPISGHDNLYWYRRVMGKEIKFLLHFVKESKQDESGMPNNRFLAERTGGTYSTLKVQPAELEDSGVYFCASSQLPGGRSNEQFFGPGTRLTVL.